The clone carrying this T cell receptor (beta chain) was recorded only once. In the original processing: Amplification of reference gene primers provided the estimated nucleated cell counts. Data came from immunoSEQ multiplex PCR; TCRdb stores just in-frame clones and leaves some out. V, J and clone size are taken as reported in that table, and D and trimming were inferred from the DNA itself. The repertoire holds 50,000 to 75,000 clones, with 91% as singletons. From germline, CDR1 is SGHTA and CDR2 FQGTGA. The CDR3 is 20 amino acids. Trimming at V came to 0 bases and at J to 0 bases, leaving 11 bases not matched to a gene. The sample belongs to a study of blood T cell repertoires in COVID-19.

V gene TRBV7-3 combines with J gene TRBJ2-4; TRBD2 agrees at 10 bases. The sequencing sample was made of peripheral blood. The TCR originated in a human donor in a cohort sampled during active COVID-19. CDR3 in amino acids: CASSLTRGSGGTIAKNIQYF. CDR3 nucleotides: TGTGCCAGCAGCTTAACGCGGGGTAGCGGGGGGACCATAGCCAAAAACATTCAGTACTTC.